The next 22 T cell receptor beta chains were all read from a single sample in a study of T cells expressing NK-cell markers. TCRdb re-called the 5' RACE reads and shows each CDR3 protein once, DNA omitted. With 450,000 to 600,000 distinct CDR3 sequences in the sample, the ten largest clones hold roughly 3.6%. Sequences were obtained from blood T cells: a sorted CD56 or NKG2C T cell subset, CD4+ or CD8+ T cells, or bulk PBMC T cells (not recorded which). Every receptor here comes from a man between 18 and 29 years old in good health.

The genes are TRBV12-5 and TRBJ2-1; TCRdb's D call of TRBD1 is untestable without DNA. CDR1 LGHNT and CDR2 FRNRAP come from the germline V gene. The CDR3 is 14 residues long. This CDR3 reads CASGPSDRGNEQFF.

The rearrangement links TRBV6-1 to TRBJ2-5; TCRdb's assignment of TRBD1 cannot be checked, as there is no DNA. Germline loops: CDR1 MNHNS, CDR2 SASEGT. The CDR3 extends over 14 amino acids. CDR3 in amino acids: CASSGSGRGETQYF.

This sequence joins TRBV10-3 and TRBJ1-1; TCRdb proposes TRBD1, but this gene call is untestable without DNA. Germline CDR1 reads ENHRY; CDR2 reads SYGVKD. The CDR3 contains 14 residues. This chain's CDR3 is CAISPTGQNTEAFF.

This sequence joins TRBV12-3 or TRBV12-4 and TRBJ2-6; the D call of TRBD1 rests on TCRdb alone, since no DNA is present to check it. The CDR3 is made up of 17 amino acids. CDR3 residues: CASDRDTFRSGANVLTF.

J is TRBJ1-3 and V is TRBV3-1. The CDR3 runs 15 residues. Germline CDR1 is LGHDT and CDR2 is YNNKEL (reference sequence). This CDR3 reads CASSQGQGGGNTIYF.

The J gene is TRBJ2-2, the V gene TRBV7-8; TCRdb gives TRBD2 as the D gene, but with no DNA this cannot be confirmed. This CDR3 contains 16 residues. Germline CDR1 is SGHVS and CDR2 is FQNEAQ. CDR3 sequence reads: CASSSTGLRGFGELFF.

V and J are TRBV3-1 and TRBJ1-6. The CDR3 totals 14 residues. CDR1 is LGHDT, CDR2 YNNKEL, per germline (reference sequence). The CDR3 spells CASSQGRTNSPLHF.

The chain combines TRBV13 with TRBJ2-5; without DNA, the TCRdb call of TRBD1 cannot be checked. CDR3 size: 15 residues. The V gene's germline CDR1 is PRHDT and CDR2 FYEKMQ (reference sequence). CDR3 residues: CASSSRAGAQETQYF.

This rearrangement joins TRBV20-1 to TRBJ1-1; TCRdb picks TRBD1, but there is no DNA to check that call. In germline, CDR1 is DFQATT, CDR2 SNEGSKA (reference sequence). The CDR3 totals 17 residues. The CDR3 loop is CSASLRQGPQMVVGAFF.

The chain has TRBV27 and TRBJ2-1; lacking DNA, the TRBD2 call made by TCRdb goes unchecked. The CDR3 contains 21 residues. Germline V gene lookup returns CDR1 MNHEY and CDR2 SMNVEV (reference sequence). This chain's CDR3 is CASSQLRNGGLAGGPGAEQFF.

The CDR3 is CSASAGQPTRGTEAFF. The chain carries TRBV20-1 and TRBJ1-1; TCRdb names TRBD1, which stays unverified in the absence of DNA. The CDR3 totals 16 residues. Germline CDR1 DFQATT, CDR2 SNEGSKA (reference sequence).

The chain couples TRBV7-9 to TRBJ2-2; no DNA is available, so the TRBD2 call from TCRdb remains unchecked. From germline, CDR1 is SEHNR and CDR2 FQNEAQ (reference sequence). The CDR3 is 15 amino acids. The CDR3 region is CASSFTSGSIGELFF.

The chain recombines TRBV5-1 with TRBJ1-2; TCRdb calls TRBD1, which cannot be checked without DNA. CDR1 is SGHRS, CDR2 YFSETQ, per germline. The CDR3 consists of 15 residues. The CDR3 sequence: CASSSEGQGARGYTF.

The rearrangement links TRBV6-1 to TRBJ1-2; the TCRdb D gene call, TRBD1, has no DNA to confirm it. The CDR3 totals 14 residues. Germline CDR1 reads MNHNS; CDR2 reads SASEGT. CDR3 protein: CASAQDRVNYGYTF.

The chain recombines TRBV20-1 with TRBJ2-3. The V gene's germline CDR1 is DFQATT and CDR2 SNEGSKA (reference sequence). The CDR3 loop spans 11 amino acids. The CDR3 loop is CGTWATDTQYF.

The V call is TRBV6-2 or TRBV6-3, the J call TRBJ2-2. CDR1 is MNHEY, CDR2 SVGEGT, per germline. The length of the CDR3 is 14 residues. CDR3 amino acids: CASKDLRNTGELFF.

The chain joins TRBV20-1 to TRBJ1-2; there is no DNA to check the TCRdb D call of TRBD1. In germline, CDR1 is DFQATT, CDR2 SNEGSKA (reference sequence). The length of the CDR3 is 15 residues. The CDR3 is CSAPDRGTGNYGYTF.

V gene TRBV29-1 combines with J gene TRBJ2-1; TCRdb designates TRBD2, a call that cannot be tested without DNA. The CDR3 runs to 12 residues. CDR1 SQVTM and CDR2 ANQGSEA come from the germline V gene. The CDR3 protein is CSPAGVGDEQFF.

The chain links TRBV12-3 or TRBV12-4 to TRBJ2-2. The CDR3 is 15 amino acids. This CDR3 reads CASSLGLGRPGELFF.

The V and J genes are TRBV29-1 and TRBJ2-1. The CDR3 sequence is 13 residues long. Germline CDR1 is SQVTM and CDR2 is ANQGSEA. The CDR3 sequence is CSVGGVSYNEQFF.

This rearrangement joins TRBV6-2 or TRBV6-3 to TRBJ1-2; checking the TCRdb D call of TRBD1 is not possible without DNA. Germline CDR1 MNHEY, CDR2 SVGEGT. This CDR3 region has 15 residues. The CDR3 spells CASSTRDRASDGYTF.

The genes are TRBV5-6 and TRBJ2-4; the D call of TRBD1 rests on TCRdb alone, since no DNA is present to check it. The germline CDR1 and CDR2 sequences are SGHDT and YYEEEE. The CDR3 has 14 amino acids. CDR3 residues: CASSLEQSGDIQYF.